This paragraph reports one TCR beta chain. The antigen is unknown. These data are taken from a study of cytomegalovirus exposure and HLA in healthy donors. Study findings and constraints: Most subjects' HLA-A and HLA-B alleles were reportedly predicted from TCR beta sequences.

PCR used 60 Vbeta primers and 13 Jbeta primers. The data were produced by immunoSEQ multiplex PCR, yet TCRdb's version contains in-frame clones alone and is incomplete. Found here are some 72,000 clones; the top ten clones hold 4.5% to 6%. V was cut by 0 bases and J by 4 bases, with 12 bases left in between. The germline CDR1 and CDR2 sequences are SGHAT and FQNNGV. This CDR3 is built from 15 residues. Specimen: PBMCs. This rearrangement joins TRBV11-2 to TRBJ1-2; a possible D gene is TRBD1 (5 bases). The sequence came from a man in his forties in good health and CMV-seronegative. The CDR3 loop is CASSLDETATYGYTF. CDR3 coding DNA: TGTGCCAGCAGCTTAGACGAGACAGCAACCTATGGCTACACCTTC.